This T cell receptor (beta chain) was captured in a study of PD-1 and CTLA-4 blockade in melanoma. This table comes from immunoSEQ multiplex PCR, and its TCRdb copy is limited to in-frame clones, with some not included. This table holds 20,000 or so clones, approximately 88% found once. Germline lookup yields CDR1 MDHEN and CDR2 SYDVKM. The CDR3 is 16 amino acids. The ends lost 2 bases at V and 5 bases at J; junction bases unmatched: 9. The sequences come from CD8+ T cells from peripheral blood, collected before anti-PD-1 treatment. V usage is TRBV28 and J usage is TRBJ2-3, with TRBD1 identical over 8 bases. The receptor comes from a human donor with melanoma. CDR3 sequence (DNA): TGTGCCAGCAGTTTAAGACAGGGGATGGCAGAAGATACGCAGTATTTT. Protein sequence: CASSLRQGMAEDTQYF.